Listed below are T cell receptor beta chains from one sample, sequenced in a study of cytomegalovirus exposure and HLA in healthy donors. Sequencing used immunoSEQ multiplex PCR; TCRdb keeps in-frame clones, though not all of them. Of around 240,000 clones detected, 85% to 90% appear once; the ten largest clones hold more than 0.35%. What was sequenced was PBMCs. The receptors shown here come from a woman between 18 and 30 years old in good health and CMV-seronegative. Both conserved end residues are part of each CDR3. The D gene is left open where the match is weak. Clone size is stated in some rows and not others, as once, few, many or a class when expanded.

clone size,J gene,V gene,CDR3 length,D gene,CDR3 protein,CDR3 DNA
.,TRBJ1-4,TRBV4-3,19,.,CASSQGGRGGDKIGEKLFF,TGCGCCAGCAGCCAAGGCGGCAGGGGAGGGGATAAAATCGGTGAAAAACTGTTTTTT
.,TRBJ2-7,TRBV5-4,15,.,CASSPLGHGPYEQYF,TGTGCCAGCAGCCCCTTGGGGCATGGACCCTACGAGCAGTACTTC
.,TRBJ1-6,TRBV28,14,.,CASSIIPGNSPLHF,TGTGCCAGCAGTATAATACCAGGGAATTCACCCCTCCACTTT
.,TRBJ2-3,TRBV2,17,TRBD2,CASSGLAGGRSTDTQYF,TGTGCCAGCAGTGGTTTAGCGGGGGGTCGAAGCACAGATACGCAGTATTTT
.,TRBJ2-1,TRBV11-3,13,.,CASSLDARDEQFF,TGTGCCAGCAGCTTAGACGCCAGGGATGAGCAGTTCTTC
.,TRBJ2-5,TRBV15,16,TRBD1,CATSPTRQGWGETQYF,TGTGCCACCAGTCCCACCCGACAGGGCTGGGGAGAGACCCAGTACTTC
.,TRBJ2-1,TRBV29-1,16,TRBD2,CSVDGLAGGLRNEQFF,TGCAGCGTTGACGGACTAGCGGGGGGGCTTCGTAATGAGCAGTTCTTC
.,TRBJ1-6,TRBV6-1,15,.,CATTAHSSYNSPLHF,TGTGCCACCACCGCCCATAGCTCCTATAATTCACCCCTCCACTTT
once,TRBJ1-6,TRBV23-1,15,.,CASSRQGIYNSPLHF,TGCGCCAGCAGTCGGCAGGGCATTTATAATTCACCCCTCCACTTT
.,TRBJ1-2,TRBV4-1,15,.,CASSQATGGLYGYTF,TGCGCCAGCAGCCAAGCCACGGGGGGCCTCTATGGCTACACCTTC
once,TRBJ2-2,TRBV9,17,TRBD2,CASSDTSERGMVGELFF,TGTGCCAGCAGCGATACCTCTGAGCGGGGGATGGTCGGGGAGCTGTTTTTT
.,TRBJ2-5,TRBV28,11,.,CAGGRRETQYF,TGTGCCGGAGGGAGGAGGGAGACCCAGTACTTC
.,TRBJ1-2,TRBV4-3,14,.,CASTSWGVASGYTF,TGCGCCAGCACCTCCTGGGGGGTGGCTTCTGGCTACACCTTC
.,TRBJ2-1,TRBV7-9,15,TRBD1,CASSPWTGSYNEQFF,TGTGCCAGCAGCCCGTGGACAGGGTCCTACAATGAGCAGTTCTTC
.,TRBJ2-1,TRBV5-1,17,TRBD2,CASSLVPSGGSYNEQFF,TGCGCCAGCAGCTTGGTTCCTAGCGGGGGTTCCTACAATGAGCAGTTCTTC
.,TRBJ1-2,TRBV6-1,11,.,CASSDYRVNTF,TGTGCCAGCAGTGATTACAGAGTAAACACCTTC
.,TRBJ1-2,TRBV5-1,14,.,CASSPRGGVYGYTF,TGCGCCAGCAGCCCTCGAGGGGGAGTTTATGGCTACACCTTC
once,TRBJ2-1,TRBV6-4,14,.,CASSFSGAYNEQFF,TGTGCCAGCAGTTTTAGCGGAGCCTACAATGAGCAGTTCTTC
few,TRBJ1-1,TRBV19,13,.,CASSFTWNTEAFF,TGTGCCAGTAGTTTCACATGGAACACTGAAGCTTTCTTT
.,TRBJ2-2,TRBV27,18,.,CASTFLRVRGIGTGELFF,TGTGCCAGCACCTTCCTTAGGGTCCGGGGAATCGGCACCGGGGAGCTGTTTTTT
.,TRBJ2-5,TRBV2,16,.,CASRGASGATRETQYF,TGTGCCAGCAGGGGGGCTAGCGGTGCTACGAGGGAGACCCAGTACTTC
.,TRBJ2-3,TRBV5-4,18,.,CASSSWGQGWVITDTQYF,TGTGCCAGCAGCTCCTGGGGTCAGGGTTGGGTTATCACAGATACGCAGTATTTT
.,TRBJ1-6,TRBV18,16,TRBD1,CASSPGPDRVGSPLHF,TGTGCCAGCTCACCAGGTCCAGACAGGGTGGGATCACCCCTCCACTTT
.,TRBJ2-1,TRBV28,14,TRBD1,CASSQGASYNEQFF,TGTGCCAGCAGTCAGGGGGCCTCCTACAATGAGCAGTTCTTC
.,TRBJ2-7,TRBV18,17,.,CASSPSYGTGKSDEQYF,TGTGCCAGCTCACCATCCTACGGCACAGGGAAGTCGGACGAGCAGTACTTC
once,TRBJ1-3,TRBV2,17,TRBD1,CASSERGTAVRGNTIYF,TGTGCCAGCAGTGAACGAGGGACAGCGGTGAGAGGAAACACCATATATTTT
.,TRBJ1-2,TRBV10-3,12,TRBD1,CAISVDRDGYTF,TGTGCCATCAGTGTCGACAGGGATGGCTACACCTTC
.,TRBJ2-5,TRBV6-5,12,.,CASRGAQETQYF,TGTGCCAGCAGGGGGGCTCAAGAGACCCAGTACTTC
.,TRBJ1-5,TRBV6-1,14,TRBD1,CAIGQGISNQPQHF,TGTGCCATCGGACAGGGGATTAGCAATCAGCCCCAGCATTTT
few,TRBJ2-7,TRBV11-2,15,.,CASNIFRGSGYEQYF,TGTGCCAGCAACATATTCAGGGGTAGTGGCTACGAGCAGTACTTC
.,TRBJ1-2,TRBV11-2,16,.,CASGSFPGPRQGGYTF,TGTGCCAGCGGGTCATTCCCGGGCCCACGGCAGGGTGGCTACACCTTC
.,TRBJ2-7,TRBV6-6,14,.,CASRAGTASYEQYF,TGTGCCAGCAGGGCAGGGACTGCTTCCTACGAGCAGTACTTC
.,TRBJ2-5,TRBV11-2,16,TRBD1,CASSPLQQGAGETQYF,TGTGCCAGCAGCCCACTCCAACAGGGGGCCGGGGAGACCCAGTACTTC
.,TRBJ2-7,TRBV29-1,10,.,CSVAIHEQYF,TGCAGCGTTGCTATACACGAGCAGTACTTC
.,TRBJ1-1,TRBV5-6,13,TRBD1,CASSTGENTEAFF,TGTGCCAGCAGCACAGGGGAGAACACTGAAGCTTTCTTT
.,TRBJ2-7,TRBV7-2,13,.,CASSLPPFYEQYF,TGTGCCAGCAGCCTACCGCCATTCTACGAGCAGTACTTC
.,TRBJ2-3,TRBV27,12,.,CASSRSTDTQYF,TGTGCCAGCAGCCGGAGCACAGATACGCAGTATTTT
.,TRBJ2-3,TRBV6-4,16,.,CASSDRYRKSTDTQYF,TGTGCCAGCAGTGATAGGTACAGAAAAAGCACAGATACGCAGTATTTT
.,TRBJ1-2,TRBV5-1,16,.,CASSLGRKGTNYGYTF,TGCGCCAGCAGCTTGGGGAGGAAAGGGACTAACTATGGCTACACCTTC
.,TRBJ1-6,TRBV11-1,15,.,CASSSDRSRNSPLHF,TGTGCCAGCAGCTCAGACAGGAGCAGGAATTCACCCCTCCACTTT
.,TRBJ2-7,TRBV5-1,13,.,CASSLGSSYEQYF,TGCGCCAGCAGCTTGGGCAGCTCCTACGAGCAGTACTTC
.,TRBJ2-5,TRBV7-2,17,TRBD2,CASSLAPGLAGGETQYF,TGTGCCAGCAGCTTAGCCCCCGGGCTAGCGGGGGGAGAGACCCAGTACTTC
few,TRBJ1-5,TRBV19,21,.,CASSIGVLGQETVKSNQPQHF,TGTGCCAGTAGTATAGGTGTATTGGGACAAGAAACCGTCAAGAGCAATCAGCCCCAGCATTTT
few,TRBJ2-4,TRBV4-3,14,.,CASSQRSPGIIQYF,TGCGCCAGCAGCCAACGTAGCCCGGGGATTATTCAGTACTTC
.,TRBJ2-1,TRBV6-6,16,TRBD2,CASSKLGRFSYNEQFF,TGTGCCAGCAGTAAACTCGGGAGGTTCTCCTACAATGAGCAGTTCTTC
.,TRBJ2-3,TRBV6-5,13,.,CASTVPSTDTQYF,TGTGCCAGCACGGTGCCGAGCACAGATACGCAGTATTTT
.,TRBJ2-1,TRBV9,14,.,CASSPAGNYNEQFF,TGTGCCAGCAGCCCGGCGGGGAATTACAATGAGCAGTTCTTC
.,TRBJ1-2,TRBV6-5,16,TRBD1,CASSYSIAGGTYGYTF,TGTGCCAGCAGTTACTCGATAGCAGGGGGGACGTATGGCTACACCTTC
.,TRBJ2-1,TRBV28,16,TRBD1,CASSPGTGVGYNEQFF,TGTGCCAGCAGTCCCGGGACAGGGGTCGGCTACAATGAGCAGTTCTTC